These 24 T cell receptor beta chains share one sample of origin, sequenced in a study of T cells after yellow fever vaccination. TCRdb redid the calling of the 5' RACE reads with MiXCR, one entry per CDR3 protein. The sample carries 250,000 or so distinct CDR3 sequences, around 6.7% recorded once. The sequencing here drew on CD4+ T cells sorted from PBMCs, taken on the day of the yellow fever booster vaccination. Receptors originate from a young man who received the YFV17D yellow fever vaccine.

This clonotype was seen only a few times. The chain is built from TRBV5-1 and TRBJ2-7, with TRBD1 matching over 8 bases. The CDR3 is 13 residues long. V was pared by 5 bases and J by 3 bases, with 4 bases of the junction left unmatched. Germline V CDR1 and CDR2: SGHRS, YFSETQ. The CDR3 is CASRSTGVYEQYF. DNA of the CDR3: TGCGCCAGCAGGTCGACAGGGGTCTACGAGCAGTACTTC.

This clonotype has a count of ten or more. The chain combines TRBV6-6 with TRBJ2-1, with D possibly TRBD2 on 5 matching bases. The ends were cut back, 8 bases at V and 2 bases at J, with 10 bases in the middle. This CDR3 contains 13 residues. Germline V CDR1 and CDR2: MNHNY, SVGAGI (reference sequence). The CDR3 DNA reads TGTGCCAGCTGGAGCGGCCCCTACAATGAGCAGTTCTTC. This gives the protein CASWSGPYNEQFF.

This chain connects TRBV7-2 to TRBJ2-5; the D call may be TRBD1 or TRBD2 (5 bases each). Deletions cut 1 base from V and 7 bases from J, with 16 bases between. CDR3 length: 15 residues. Per the germline V gene, CDR1 is SGHTA and CDR2 is FQGNSA. CDR3 coding DNA: TGTGCCAGCAGCTTAGGGGACGTCGTGGGTGGGACCCAGTACTTC. Amino acids: CASSLGDVVGGTQYF.

The CDR3 is CSAREGTINTEAFF. CDR3 DNA sequence: TGCAGTGCTAGAGAAGGGACAATCAACACTGAAGCTTTCTTT. V and J are TRBV20-1 and TRBJ1-1; D is possibly TRBD1 (6 bases). The CDR3 consists of 14 residues. The V gene lost 0 bases and the J gene lost 2 bases, with 10 bases spanning the gap. CDR1 is DFQATT, CDR2 SNEGSKA, per germline (reference sequence).

This chain links TRBV27 with TRBJ1-1; D is unclear. The V end lost 6 bases, the J end lost 0 bases, and 11 bases lay between the germline ends. The length of the CDR3 is 14 residues. Germline V gene data show CDR1 as MNHEY and CDR2 as SMNVEV (reference sequence). CDR3 region: CASSERHMNTEAFF. CDR3 DNA sequence: TGTGCCAGCAGCGAAAGACACATGAACACTGAAGCTTTCTTT.

This clonotype was seen only a few times. The chain combines TRBV5-1 with TRBJ2-7, with a possible D match to TRBD1 (6 bases). The length of the CDR3 is 15 residues. Germline CDR1 SGHRS, CDR2 YFSETQ. Trimming pared 4 bases from V and 3 bases from J, leaving 17 bases between. The CDR3 coding sequence is TGCGCCAGCAGCCCCGAGGTGGGGGCACACTACGAGCAGTACTTC. The encoded protein is CASSPEVGAHYEQYF. The complete variable domain, with remaining parts taken from reference TRBV5-1 and TRBJ2-7, reads KAGVTQTPRYLIKTRGQQVTLSCSPISGHRSVSWYQQTPGQGLQFLFEYFSETQRNKGNFPGRFSGRQFSNSRSEMNVSTLELGDSALYLCASSPEVGAHYEQYFGPGTRLTVT.

This clonotype was observed at least ten times. CDR3 region: CASIGGGRGNTIYF. The CDR3 nucleotides are TGTGCCAGCATTGGGGGGGGCAGAGGAAACACCATATATTTT. The chain recombines TRBV12-3 or TRBV12-4 with TRBJ1-3, with a weak D call TRBD1 (6 bases). V lost 7 bases to trimming and J lost 4 bases, with 14 bases between them. The CDR3 extends over 14 amino acids.

This clonotype was recorded a few times. The chain has TRBV7-2 and TRBJ2-7; D call uncertain. This CDR3 is built from 12 residues. Germline-derived CDR1 and CDR2 are SGHTA and FQGNSA. Trimming left V 5 bases short and J 6 bases short, with 11 bases between. CDR3 sequence: CASSPRLGEQYF. CDR3 nucleotides: TGTGCCAGCAGCCCGCGACTGGGCGAGCAGTACTTC. Based on the CDR3 plus reference TRBV7-2 and TRBJ2-7, the full variable domain is GAGVSQSPSNKVTEKGKDVELRCDPISGHTALYWYRQSLGQGLEFLIYFQGNSAPDKSGLPSDRFSAERTGGSVSTLTIQRTQQEDSAVYLCASSPRLGEQYFGPGTRLTVT.

In its sample, this clonotype was seen many times. The chain recombines TRBV7-2 with TRBJ2-6; TRBD2 aligns across 8 bases. CDR1 is SGHTA and CDR2 is FQGNSA in the germline V gene. This CDR3 comprises 17 residues. Losses at the gene ends were 1 base for V and 4 bases for J; bases not matched to a gene: 6. CDR3: CASSLVAGGTGANVLTF. The CDR3 DNA reads TGTGCCAGCAGCTTAGTTGCGGGAGGCACCGGGGCCAACGTCCTGACTTTC.

This clonotype was counted ten times or more. The chain uses TRBV5-1 and TRBJ2-6; D ambiguous. Trimming took 0 bases from V and 0 from J, leaving 4 bases between them. Germline V CDR1 and CDR2: SGHRS, YFSETQ. The CDR3 has 15 amino acids. As DNA, the CDR3 is TGCGCCAGCAGCTTGGTGGGCTCTGGGGCCAACGTCCTGACTTTC. Its translation: CASSLVGSGANVLTF.

The chain uses TRBV3-1 and TRBJ2-2, with TRBD2 matching 8 bases. Losses at the gene ends were 3 bases for V and 6 bases for J; bases not matched to a gene: 6. The germline V gene has CDR1 LGHDT and CDR2 YNNKEL (reference sequence). The CDR3 sequence is 15 residues long. Here the CDR3 DNA reads TGTGCCAGCAGCCACCCGGGAGGGCCCTCCGGGGAGCTGTTTTTT. The encoded protein is CASSHPGGPSGELFF.

On this clonotype: This likely comes from a read error, as the CDR3 has no conserved phenylalanine or tryptophan at its end. The chain is built from TRBV7-9 and TRBJ2-1, with unresolved D. Between the trimmed V and J ends, which lost 5 bases and 12 bases, there was a span of 17 bases. Looked up from germline, CDR1 is SEHNR and CDR2 is FQNEAQ (reference sequence). The CDR3 runs to 13 residues. The CDR3 spells CASSLHGNVGQFS. Written as DNA, the CDR3 is TGTGCCAGCAGCCTCCATGGAAATGTGGGGCAGTTCTCC.

CDR3 protein: CASSPRDSPAGYNEQFF. The CDR3 region has the DNA TGTGCCAGCAGTCCCCGGGACTCCCCGGCGGGCTACAATGAGCAGTTCTTC. V and J are TRBV12-3 or TRBV12-4 and TRBJ2-1; TRBD2 is a possible D gene (6 bases). V was clipped by 5 bases and J by 3 bases, with 20 bases between them. This CDR3 spans 17 amino acids.

The rearrangement joins TRBV6-5 to TRBJ2-7; 12 bases agree with TRBD1. Looked up from germline, CDR1 is MNHEY and CDR2 is SVGAGI. Germline trimming cut 2 bases from V and 3 bases from J; bases unmatched to any gene: 2. This CDR3 region has 15 residues. In DNA, the CDR3 is TGTGCCAGCAGTTACCGGGACAGGGGGCACTACGAGCAGTACTTC. This gives the protein CASSYRDRGHYEQYF.

Ten or more counts support this clonotype. The rearrangement uses TRBV12-3 or TRBV12-4 and TRBJ2-2, with TRBD2 identical over 10 bases. The ends lost 7 bases at V and 2 bases at J; junction bases unmatched: 4. The CDR3 length is 15 residues. The CDR3 loop reads CASTRLAGNTGELFF. The DNA of the CDR3 is TGTGCCAGCACCCGACTAGCGGGTAACACCGGGGAGCTGTTTTTT.

In its sample, this clonotype was seen many times. The rearrangement links TRBV4-3 to TRBJ1-5; possible D gene TRBD1, 6 bases. This CDR3 region has 15 residues. Trimming stripped 4 bases from V and 7 bases from J, with 17 bases between. Germline V gene data show CDR1 as LGHNA and CDR2 as YSLEER. In DNA, the CDR3 is TGCGCCAGCAGCCGAGATCTTATGGGGGGCCAGCCCCAGCATTTT. The encoded protein is CASSRDLMGGQPQHF.

The V gene is TRBV5-1, the J gene TRBJ2-3; 7 bases map to TRBD2. The CDR3 spans 18 residues. V shed 4 bases and J 4 bases; nucleotides not matched to a gene: 18. The V gene's germline CDR1 is SGHRS and CDR2 YFSETQ. In DNA, the CDR3 is TGCGCCAGCAGCCCGATGATAGCGGGTACATCTAGCTCAGATACGCAGTATTTT. It yields the protein CASSPMIAGTSSSDTQYF.

This clonotype was detected ten times or more. The chain couples TRBV6-1 to TRBJ2-7; 7 bases are shared with TRBD2. V lost 5 bases, J lost 2 bases, and 6 bases stayed unmatched. CDR3 length: 14 residues. Germline assignment: CDR1 MNHNS and CDR2 SASEGT. For the CDR3, the DNA is TGTGCCAGCAGTCCCAGGGACTACACCTACGAGCAGTACTTC. It is translated as CASSPRDYTYEQYF.

This chain uses TRBV28 with TRBJ1-1; tentatively, D is TRBD1 (6 bases). Germline V gives CDR1 MDHEN, CDR2 SYDVKM. Trimming stripped 3 bases from V and 10 bases from J, with 15 bases between. This CDR3 spans 13 amino acids. CDR3 protein: CASSLNRARGAFF. The CDR3 DNA reads TGTGCCAGCAGTTTGAACAGGGCGAGAGGAGCTTTCTTT.

This clonotype was found many times. This sequence joins TRBV2 and TRBJ2-5, with 9 bases identical to TRBD2. This CDR3 has 17 amino acids. CDR1 SNHLY and CDR2 FYNNEI come from the germline V gene. Losses at the gene ends were 2 bases for V and 8 bases for J; bases not matched to a gene: 15. Written as DNA, the CDR3 is TGTGCCAGCAGTGAATCCCGAGCGGGAGGCACCCGTAGAACCCAGTACTTC. It codes for CASSESRAGGTRRTQYF.

As to this clonotype: A much larger clone lies a single base off, so this may be a read error. The rearrangement joins TRBV15 to TRBJ1-1, with 9 positions matching TRBD1. This CDR3 has 13 residues. Trimming at V came to 1 base and at J to 9 bases, leaving 3 bases not matched to a gene. CDR1 is LNHNV, CDR2 YYDKDF, per germline (reference sequence). The CDR3 loop is CATSRGTGAKAFF. CDR3 nucleotide sequence: TGTGCCACCAGCAGAGGGACAGGGGCTAAAGCTTTCTTT.

This clonotype has just a few counts. The chain recombines TRBV11-2 with TRBJ2-1, with 10 bases aligning to TRBD2. The germline CDR1 and CDR2 sequences are SGHAT and FQNNGV. V trimming: 5 bases; J trimming: 7 bases; junction bases outside the gene matches: 17. CDR3 length equals 18 residues. The CDR3: CASSKDGATSGRLNEQFF. Here the CDR3 DNA reads TGTGCCAGCAGCAAAGACGGGGCGACTAGCGGGCGGCTAAATGAGCAGTTCTTC.

This clonotype was seen more than once but under ten times. This chain connects TRBV5-1 to TRBJ2-1; D is uncertain. Germline V gives CDR1 SGHRS, CDR2 YFSETQ. V was trimmed by 4 bases and J by 0 bases, leaving 8 bases between them. The CDR3 is made up of 14 amino acids. The CDR3 loop is CASSKESSYNEQFF. In DNA, the CDR3 is TGCGCCAGCAGCAAAGAGAGCTCCTACAATGAGCAGTTCTTC.

V and J are TRBV30 and TRBJ2-2; TRBD1 is a possible D gene (6 bases). The germline gives CDR1 GTSNPN, CDR2 SVGIG (reference sequence). The CDR3 spans 15 residues. Trimming left V 2 bases short and J 1 base short, with 11 bases between. The CDR3 spells CAWSPLTGNTGELFF. CDR3 DNA sequence: TGTGCCTGGAGTCCCTTGACAGGGAACACCGGGGAGCTGTTTTTT.